What follows describes a single T cell receptor (beta chain). The data belong to a study of control samples from healthy donors and cancer patients. Data came from immunoSEQ multiplex PCR; TCRdb stores just in-frame clones and leaves some out. This sample has about 58,000 clones, with 94% found just once. Sequenced input: blood. The sequence was obtained from a man aged 25-45 years in good health.

The CDR3 reads CASSLYANPQQPQHF. Written as DNA, the CDR3 is TGTGCCAGCAGTCTATACGCCAACCCTCAACAGCCCCAGCATTTT. The chain recombines TRBV28 with TRBJ1-5, with no clear D. V gave up 5 bases and J gave up 7 bases, with 18 bases separating them. The CDR3 totals 15 residues. Germline V CDR1 and CDR2: MDHEN, SYDVKM.